This entry lists 6 T cell receptor beta chains sequenced from one sample in a study of blood T cell repertoires in COVID-19 (dated by TCRdb to 2020 to 2022). Libraries were made using the immunoSEQ multiplex PCR assay. TCRdb took this table from immuneACCESS and kept in-frame rearrangements with V and J called. Such tables lack part of the clones; where checked against another copy, unresolved V genes explain under half of the gap, and the rest is unexplained. The sample table shows hundreds of thousands of clones, and about nine tenths are seen once. The leading ten clones occupy around 3% of the sample. Sequencing was performed on PBMCs or T cells enriched from blood (not recorded which). These receptors came from a woman aged 50 to 60 who had recovered from COVID-19.

Points on this clone: The same CDR3 can be traced to other DNA sequences in this sample. The chain carries TRBV14 and TRBJ2-1; D remains ambiguous. Germline V gene data show CDR1 as SGHDN and CDR2 as FVKESK. There are 13 residues in the CDR3. V gave up 4 bases and J gave up 0 bases, with 4 bases separating them. The CDR3 DNA sequence: TGTGCCAGCAGCCTTAGCTCCTACAATGAGCAGTTCTTC. It specifies CASSLSSYNEQFF.

The CDR3, as DNA: TGTGCCAGCAGTGTCGGGGAAAACTATGGCTACACCTTC. As protein: CASSVGENYGYTF. The rearrangement joins TRBV5-6 to TRBJ1-2; D unclear. The CDR3 length is 13 residues. Looked up from germline, CDR1 is SGHDT and CDR2 is YYEEEE. The V end was cut by 5 bases, the J end by 2 bases, with 10 bases between.

The chain is built from TRBV19 and TRBJ2-3, with D perhaps matching TRBD2 (6 bases). The CDR3 runs 13 residues. The germline V and J ends were trimmed by 6 bases and 3 bases, with 10 bases remaining between them. The V gene's germline CDR1 is LNHDA and CDR2 SQIVND (reference sequence). The DNA of the CDR3 is TGTGCCAGTAGCGGGAGCGGAACAGATACGCAGTATTTT. Amino acid sequence: CASSGSGTDTQYF. Full variable domain (remainder filled in from reference TRBV19 and TRBJ2-3): DGGITQSPKYLFRKEGQNVTLSCEQNLNHDAMYWYRQDPGQGLRLIYYSQIVNDFQKGDIAEGYSVSREKKESFPLTVTSAQKNPTAFYLCASSGSGTDTQYFGPGTRLTVL.

This clone was detected once. The CDR3 is CASSYQGSGKYEQYF. The DNA of the CDR3 is TGTGCCAGCAGTTATCAGGGTTCAGGGAAGTACGAGCAGTACTTC. V and J are TRBV27 and TRBJ2-7; D possibly corresponds to TRBD1 (5 bases). This CDR3 region has 15 residues. Germline V CDR1 and CDR2: MNHEY, SMNVEV (reference sequence). The ends were cut back, 4 bases at V and 4 bases at J, with 17 bases in the middle.

CDR3 bases: TGTGCCAGCAGCTTCCGGGAGACTGCCGAAAAACTGTTTTTT. It specifies CASSFRETAEKLFF. The chain recombines TRBV5-4 with TRBJ1-4; D gene uncertain. V lost 2 bases to trimming and J lost 8 bases, with 13 bases between them. The CDR3 is made up of 14 amino acids. Germline V lookup: CDR1 SGHNT, CDR2 YYREEE (reference sequence).

V is TRBV18 and J is TRBJ1-6, with 8 bases fitting TRBD1. With V trimmed by 0 bases and J by 10 bases, 5 bases remained unmatched. This CDR3 contains 15 residues. Germline CDR1 KGHSH, CDR2 LQKENI. The DNA of the CDR3 is TGTGCCAGCTCACCACCCGGACAGGGTCGATCACCCCTCCACTTT. It codes for CASSPPGQGRSPLHF.